This passage covers 26 T cell receptor beta chains from one sample sequenced in a study of T cell clonality in common variable immunodeficiency (dated by TCRdb to the mid-2010s). Libraries were built with the immunoSEQ multiplex PCR assay. Imported from immuneACCESS, the table was reduced by TCRdb to in-frame sequences with V and J called. These copies leave out some clones; in studies compared against another copy, an unresolved V gene accounts for under half, and the cause of the remainder is not known. The sample has about 35,000 clones on record, with no singletons. Around 9.5% of the sample is held by the ten biggest clonotypes. Sequenced material: peripheral blood mononuclear cells. These receptors all come from a person between 18 and 70 years old in good health.

There are many counts of this clone. The CDR3 loop reads CASSRVGNEQFF. The DNA read from the CDR3 is TGTGCCAGCAGTCGGGTTGGCAATGAG. The rearrangement joins TRBV5-6 to TRBJ2-1; no definite D call. The read halts 3 residues ahead of the CDR3 end, with the missing end drawn from the germline J gene. The CDR3 length is 12 residues. From germline, CDR1 is SGHDT and CDR2 YYEEEE. V was clipped by 5 bases and J by 6 bases, with 9 bases between them.

For this clone: The read ends 3 residues early relative to the CDR3; the germline J gene fills the gap. This sequence joins TRBV6-1 and TRBJ2-4; 8 bases fit TRBD1. The CDR3 runs 14 residues. Germline CDR1 and CDR2: MNHNS and SASEGT. CDR3 DNA, as far as it was read: TGTGCCAGCAGTGGACGGACAGGGAACTATGGT. The encoded protein is CASSGRTGNYG. In full, the CDR3 reads CASSGRTGNYGQYF.

This clone was detected many times. The read stops 3 residues short of the end of the CDR3; the missing end is completed from the germline J gene. V is TRBV7-3 and J is TRBJ1-2, with 8 bases matching TRBD1. Germline CDR1 SGHTA, CDR2 FQGTGA. The CDR3 totals 11 residues. Partial CDR3 DNA: TGTGCCAGAACAACAGGGGGAGGC. Its protein product is CARTTGGG. The full-length CDR3 reads as CARTTGGGYTF.

This clone was seen ten or more times. Possible read error: a much larger clone is one base away. The read ends 3 residues shy of where the CDR3 ends; the end is completed using the germline J gene. The chain couples TRBV4-2 to TRBJ2-2, with TRBD1 identical over 7 bases. Per the germline V gene, CDR1 is LGHNA and CDR2 is YNFKEQ. The CDR3 covers 19 residues. CDR3 bases read: TGTGCCAGCAGCCCCCCGGACAGGCTAGGAAGCTCTGGGGCCAACGTG. Translation: CASSPPDRLGSSGANV. The entire CDR3 reads CASSPPDRLGSSGANVLFF.

This clone was seen more than once but under ten times. The read terminates 3 residues ahead of where the CDR3 ends, so the germline J gene completes it. The chain combines TRBV19 with TRBJ1-2, with 11 bases fitting TRBD1. This CDR3 has 14 amino acids. Germline V gives CDR1 LNHDA, CDR2 SQIVND (reference sequence). Incomplete CDR3 DNA: TGTGCCAGTAGGGGACAGGGGGGTTCCTACGAC. Its translation: CASRGQGGSYD. The CDR3 as a whole reads CASRGQGGSYDYTF.

This clone showed up many times. Read sequence stops 3 residues before the CDR3 end, and the germline J gene provides the missing end. The gene calls are TRBV20-1 and TRBJ2-1, with 7 bases lining up with TRBD2. The CDR3 contains 14 residues. V lost 2 bases to trimming and J lost 4 bases; unmatched junction nucleotides: 5. Looked up from germline, CDR1 is DFQATT and CDR2 is SNEGSKA (reference sequence). CDR3 DNA (partial): TGCAGTGCTAGATCGGCTAGCGGATACAATGAG. Encoded protein: CSARSASGYNE. The full CDR3 protein is CSARSASGYNEQFF.

This clone showed up many times. The read terminates 3 residues ahead of where the CDR3 ends, so the germline J gene completes it. The chain is built from TRBV10-3 and TRBJ1-4, with 10 bases matching TRBD1. The CDR3 sequence is 14 residues long. Germline values: CDR1 ENHRY, CDR2 SYGVKD. The V gene end was trimmed by 6 bases and the J gene end by 8 bases; junction bases not matched to a gene: 6. The CDR3 DNA, read in part, is TGTGCCATCAGCCAGGACAGGGGGTTCGAAAAA. Residues: CAISQDRGFEK. The full CDR3 reads CAISQDRGFEKLFF.

In its sample, this clone was seen a few times. The DNA ends 3 residues before the CDR3 does, and the rest of the CDR3 is filled in from the germline J gene. The chain recombines TRBV2 with TRBJ2-2; possible D gene TRBD1, 5 bases. This CDR3 comprises 14 residues. Germline V CDR1 and CDR2: SNHLY, FYNNEI. The part of the CDR3 DNA that was read is TGTGCCAGCAGTGTTGAGACAGTTAATTCACCG. This encodes CASSVETVNSP. The entire CDR3 reads CASSVETVNSPLFF.

This clone has a count of ten or more. The read terminates 3 residues before the CDR3 end, so the remaining end is supplied by the germline J gene. The chain employs TRBV18 and TRBJ2-3; unclear D gene. Looked up from germline, CDR1 is KGHSH and CDR2 is LQKENI. Trimming removed 2 bases at V and 4 bases at J, with 10 bases between. This CDR3 has 14 residues. The CDR3 loop reads CASSPTAAADTQYF. Incomplete CDR3 DNA: TGTGCCAGCTCACCAACGGCGGCGGCAGATACG.

In its sample, this clone was seen many times. Additional DNA sequences in this sample encode the identical CDR3. Here the CDR3 reads CASSPTETNTEAFF. The CDR3 bases that were read are TGCGCCAGCAGCCCGACGGAGACAAACACTGAA. The rearrangement links TRBV4-1 to TRBJ1-1; no definite D call. Sequencing ends 3 residues short of the CDR3 end; the germline J gene provides the rest. The germline V gene encodes CDR1 MGHRA and CDR2 YSYEKL. This CDR3 is built from 14 residues. V was clipped by 4 bases and J by 2 bases, with 11 bases between them.

This clone was picked up many times. The read halts 3 residues ahead of the CDR3 end, with the missing end drawn from the germline J gene. V is TRBV20-1 and J is TRBJ2-7; 12 positions agree with TRBD2. Germline values: CDR1 DFQATT, CDR2 SNEGSKA (reference sequence). This CDR3 has 14 residues. V was clipped by 3 bases and J by 4 bases; unmatched bases: 4. CDR3 region: CSASKTSGGYEQYF. CDR3 DNA (partial): TGCAGTGCTAGCAAGACTAGCGGGGGTTACGAG.

This clone occurred many times. The read terminates 3 residues ahead of where the CDR3 ends, so the germline J gene completes it. V gene TRBV20-1 combines with J gene TRBJ2-3; 10 bases match TRBD1. Germline values: CDR1 DFQATT, CDR2 SNEGSKA (reference sequence). This CDR3 contains 15 residues. Incomplete CDR3 DNA: TGCAGTGCCACCCTGACAGGGGGCGCAGGGCAGCCG. The encoded protein is CSATLTGGAGQP. The CDR3 reads in full as CSATLTGGAGQPQYF.

In its sample, this clone was seen a few times. Sequencing ends 3 residues short of the CDR3 end; the germline J gene provides the rest. V usage is TRBV2 and J usage is TRBJ1-3, with 8 positions matching TRBD1. J lost 0 bases, V lost 6 bases, and 4 bases had no gene match. The CDR3 totals 15 residues. Germline V lookup: CDR1 SNHLY, CDR2 FYNNEI. The CDR3 bases that were read are TGTGCCAGCAGCCTAGGACAGGGCTCTGGAAACACC. Protein: CASSLGQGSGNT. The complete CDR3 protein is CASSLGQGSGNTIYF.

The CDR3 is CASRGEAFF. The CDR3 bases that were read are TGTGCCTCAAGGGGTGAA. This chain uses TRBV2 with TRBJ1-1; TRBD1 is a possible D gene (5 bases). Read coverage stops 3 residues before the CDR3 terminus; the germline J gene supplies the remainder. Looked up from germline, CDR1 is SNHLY and CDR2 is FYNNEI. Trimming shortened V by 11 bases and J by 7 bases, and 8 bases separated the two germline ends. This CDR3 spans 9 amino acids.

This clone came up many times. The read comes to an end 3 residues before the CDR3 does, leaving the germline J gene to fill in the end. The rearrangement uses TRBV20-1 and TRBJ2-5; 10 nucleotides match TRBD2. The CDR3 has 16 amino acids. Looked up from germline, CDR1 is DFQATT and CDR2 is SNEGSKA (reference sequence). Germline trimming cut 4 bases from V and 5 bases from J; bases unmatched to any gene: 13. The CDR3 reads CSANKREGPFGETQYF. The CDR3 DNA, read in part, is TGCAGTGCTAACAAGCGGGAGGGCCCTTTCGGGGAGACC.

Comment on this clone: The read comes to an end 3 residues before the CDR3 does, leaving the germline J gene to fill in the end. The chain recombines TRBV19 with TRBJ1-2; 8 positions match TRBD1. CDR1 is LNHDA, CDR2 SQIVND, per germline (reference sequence). This CDR3 region has 13 residues. The CDR3 sequence is CASSAGQGYDYTF. Partial CDR3 DNA: TGTGCCAGTTCCGCAGGACAGGGCTACGAC.

This clone was observed at least ten times. The missing CDR3 end, 3 residues past where the read stops, is filled in from the germline J gene. The V and J genes are TRBV7-2 and TRBJ2-1; TRBD2 might be the D (7 bases). Germline CDR1 is SGHTA and CDR2 is FQGNSA. The CDR3 sequence is 14 residues long. The V end was cut by 7 bases, the J end by 9 bases, with 19 bases between. The CDR3 loop reads CASTRDYADSEQFF. CDR3 DNA (partial): TGTGCCAGCACCCGGGACTACGCGGACAGTGAG.

To note about this clone: The read terminates 3 residues before the CDR3 end, so the remaining end is supplied by the germline J gene. This same CDR3 is encoded by further DNA sequences in the sample. The rearrangement joins TRBV7-2 to TRBJ1-3, with D perhaps TRBD1 (6 bases). The CDR3 runs to 16 residues. CDR1 and CDR2 (germline): SGHTA, FQGNSA. The CDR3 bases that were read are TGTGCCAGCAGCTTAGCCCCGACGACTTCGGGGGGCACA. As protein: CASSLAPTTSGGT. The full CDR3 reads CASSLAPTTSGGTIYF.

This clone was counted many times. The read falls 3 residues short of the CDR3 end, and the missing part is taken from the germline J gene. This chain links TRBV19 with TRBJ2-6; D is ambiguous. V was cut by 2 bases and J by 0 bases, with 8 bases left in between. This CDR3 is built from 16 residues. Germline values: CDR1 LNHDA, CDR2 SQIVND (reference sequence). Incomplete CDR3 DNA: TGTGCCAGTAGTATAAGGGTCCTCTCTGGGGCCAACGTC. The encoded protein is CASSIRVLSGANV. The CDR3, in full, reads CASSIRVLSGANVLTF. The full variable domain, in which reference TRBV19 and TRBJ2-6 provide the parts outside the CDR3, is DGGITQSPKYLFRKEGQNVTLSCEQNLNHDAMYWYRQDPGQGLRLIYYSQIVNDFQKGDIAEGYSVSREKKESFPLTVTSAQKNPTAFYLCASSIRVLSGANVLTFGAGSRLTVL.

A note on this clone: The sequenced fragment ends 3 residues before the CDR3 boundary, so the rest is inferred from the germline J gene. The chain employs TRBV6-1 and TRBJ2-7; TRBD2 matches at 14 bases. The CDR3 extends over 19 amino acids. CDR1 and CDR2 from the germline V gene are MNHNS and SASEGT. After removal of 1 base from V and 4 bases from J, the junction contained 12 bases not matched to a gene. The sequenced part of the CDR3 DNA is TGTGCCAGCAGTGAAGGGGATGGGGGACTAGCGGGAGTAGCATACGAG. This codes for CASSEGDGGLAGVAYE. In full, the CDR3 is CASSEGDGGLAGVAYEQYF.

Ten or more counts support this clone. The read ends 3 residues before the CDR3 terminus; that terminus is restored from the germline J gene. The same CDR3 also results from other DNA sequences found in this sample. V is TRBV2 and J is TRBJ2-7; D possibly corresponds to TRBD1 (6 bases). CDR1 SNHLY and CDR2 FYNNEI come from the germline V gene. This CDR3 is built from 12 residues. Deletions cut 7 bases from V and 1 base from J, with 8 bases between. Incomplete CDR3 DNA: TGTGCCAGCACCCAGGGGTCCTACGAG. Encoded protein: CASTQGSYE. The whole CDR3 sequence is CASTQGSYEQYF.

This clone has ten or more counts. The read terminates 3 residues ahead of where the CDR3 ends, so the germline J gene completes it. This chain uses TRBV20-1 with TRBJ2-3, with D hard to call. CDR3 length: 14 amino acids. Germline-derived CDR1 and CDR2 are DFQATT and SNEGSKA (reference sequence). V dropped 1 base and J dropped 2 bases, with 10 bases sitting between them. The covered CDR3 bases are TGCAGTGCTAGAGTCGGCGGTAACACAGATACG. This translates into CSARVGGNTDT. In full, the CDR3 reads CSARVGGNTDTQYF.

This clone has ten or more counts. The read ends 3 residues before the CDR3 terminus; that terminus is restored from the germline J gene. The chain combines TRBV18 with TRBJ1-6, with TRBD1 matching over 7 bases. The germline gives CDR1 KGHSH, CDR2 LQKENI. The CDR3 sequence is 15 residues long. J gave up 5 bases and V 3 bases, and 4 bases lay outside the gene matches. The CDR3 reads CASSPPTGNNSPLHF. Partial CDR3 DNA: TGTGCCAGCTCACCTCCGACAGGGAATAATTCACCC.

This clone was counted many times. From the germline J gene comes the end of the CDR3, since the read stops 3 residues before it. The rearrangement joins TRBV7-9 to TRBJ2-2; unclear D gene. CDR3 length: 13 residues. Trimming took 5 bases from V and 4 from J, leaving 8 bases between them. The germline gives CDR1 SEHNR, CDR2 FQNEAQ (reference sequence). The CDR3 spells CASSLPLTGELFF. The CDR3 bases that were read are TGTGCCAGCAGCCTGCCACTCACCGGGGAG. Full variable domain (missing parts from reference TRBV7-9 and TRBJ2-2): DTGVSQNPRHKITKRGQNVTFRCDPISEHNRLYWYRQTLGQGPEFLTYFQNEAQLEKSRLLSDRFSAERPKGSFSTLEIQRTEQGDSAMYLCASSLPLTGELFFGEGSRLTVL.

Details on this clone: With the read ending 3 residues before the CDR3 end, the germline J gene is used to fill in that end. This sequence joins TRBV2 and TRBJ2-7; 10 positions agree with TRBD2. Germline V lookup: CDR1 SNHLY, CDR2 FYNNEI. Trimming at V came to 8 bases and at J to 5 bases, leaving 15 bases not matched to a gene. CDR3 length equals 16 residues. The DNA read from the CDR3 is TGTGCCAGCGCCGGACTAGCGGAGGCCTTAATAGACGAG. It is translated as CASAGLAEALIDE. In full, the CDR3 is CASAGLAEALIDEQYF.

This clone was observed a handful of times. The read stops 3 residues short of the end of the CDR3; the missing end is completed from the germline J gene. This rearrangement joins TRBV19 to TRBJ1-2; 7 bases are a match to TRBD1. Germline V CDR1 and CDR2: LNHDA, SQIVND (reference sequence). The CDR3 contains 13 residues. The covered CDR3 bases are TGTGCCAGTAGTCTGGACAGGTACAATGAC. Its protein product is CASSLDRYND. The CDR3 in its entirety is CASSLDRYNDYTF.